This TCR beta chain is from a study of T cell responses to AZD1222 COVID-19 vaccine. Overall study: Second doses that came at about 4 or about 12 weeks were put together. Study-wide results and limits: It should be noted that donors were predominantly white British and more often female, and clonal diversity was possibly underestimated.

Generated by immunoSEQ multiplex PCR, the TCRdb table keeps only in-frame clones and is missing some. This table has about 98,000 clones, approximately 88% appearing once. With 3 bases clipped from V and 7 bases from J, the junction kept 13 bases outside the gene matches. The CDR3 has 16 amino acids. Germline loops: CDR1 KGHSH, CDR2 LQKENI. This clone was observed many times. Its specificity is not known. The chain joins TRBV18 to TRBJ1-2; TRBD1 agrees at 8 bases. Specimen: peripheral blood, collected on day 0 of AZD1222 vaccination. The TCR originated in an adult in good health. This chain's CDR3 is CASSPNSDRAVGGYTF. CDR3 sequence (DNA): TGTGCCAGCTCACCGAACTCGGACAGGGCGGTTGGTGGCTACACCTTC.